This T cell receptor (beta chain) stems from a study of blood T cells in healthy people across ages. This clonotype appeared a few times. CDR3 length: 14 amino acids. Germline trimming cut 1 base from V and 3 bases from J; bases unmatched to any gene: 3. Each donor's blood draw was roughly 10 milliliters of peripheral blood. A second PCR, run for about 6 to 11 cycles, used a sample-barcoded 5' primer plus a J-beta primer mix. Each cDNA molecule received a tag from a template-switch adaptor that had 12 random nucleotides. TCRdb ran MiXCR on the 5' RACE reads and lists one entry per CDR3 protein. The sample has 780,000 or so distinct CDR3 sequences, 53% seen once; the top ten hold roughly 40%.

This sequence was found in a man older than 75 in good health. The V call is TRBV12-3 or TRBV12-4, the J call TRBJ2-7, with TRBD2 matching over 7 bases. Sequencing was performed on blood. The CDR3 bases are TGTGCCAGCAGTTTAGGTGCGGGGGTCTACGAGCAGTACTTC. This sequence encodes CASSLGAGVYEQYF.